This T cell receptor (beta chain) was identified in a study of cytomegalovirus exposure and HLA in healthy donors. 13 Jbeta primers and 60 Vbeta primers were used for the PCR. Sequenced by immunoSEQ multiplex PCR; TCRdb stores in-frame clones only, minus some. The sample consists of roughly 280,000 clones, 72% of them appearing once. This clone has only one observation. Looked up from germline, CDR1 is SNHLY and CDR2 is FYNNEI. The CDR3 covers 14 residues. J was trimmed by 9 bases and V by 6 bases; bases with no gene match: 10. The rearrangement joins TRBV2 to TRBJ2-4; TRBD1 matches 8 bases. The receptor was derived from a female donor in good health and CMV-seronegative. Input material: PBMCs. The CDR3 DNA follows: TGTGCCAGCAGGCCGGGGACAGGAAGAATCATTCAGTACTTC. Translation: CASRPGTGRIIQYF. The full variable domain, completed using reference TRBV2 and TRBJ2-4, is EPEVTQTPSHQVTQMGQEVILRCVPISNHLYFYWYRQILGQKVEFLVSFYNNEISEKSEIFDDQFSVERPDGSNFTLKIRSTKLEDSAMYFCASRPGTGRIIQYFGAGTRLSVL.